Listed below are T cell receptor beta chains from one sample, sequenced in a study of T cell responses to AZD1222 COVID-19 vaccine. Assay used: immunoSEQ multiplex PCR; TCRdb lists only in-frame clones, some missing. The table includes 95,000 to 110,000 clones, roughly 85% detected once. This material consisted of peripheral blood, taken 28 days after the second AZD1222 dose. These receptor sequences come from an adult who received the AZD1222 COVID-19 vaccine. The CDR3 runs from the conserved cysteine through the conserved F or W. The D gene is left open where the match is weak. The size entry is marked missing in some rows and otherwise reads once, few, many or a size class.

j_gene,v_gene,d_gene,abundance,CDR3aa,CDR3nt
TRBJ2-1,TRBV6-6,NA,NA,CASSADSNEQFF,TGTGCCAGCAGTGCCGACTCCAATGAGCAGTTCTTC
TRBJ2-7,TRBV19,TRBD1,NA,CASSIRDREYEQYF,TGTGCCAGTAGTATCCGGGACAGGGAGTACGAGCAGTACTTC
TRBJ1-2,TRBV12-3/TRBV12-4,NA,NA,CASSSDGPYGYTF,TGTGCCAGCAGCAGCGACGGCCCCTATGGCTACACCTTC
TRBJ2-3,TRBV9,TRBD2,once,CASKAAGGRTDTQYF,TGTGCCAGCAAGGCGGCGGGGGGCAGGACAGATACGCAGTATTTT
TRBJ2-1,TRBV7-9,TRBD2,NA,CASSLVGLAGNIYNEQFF,TGTGCCAGCAGCTTAGTGGGACTAGCGGGAAATATTTACAATGAGCAGTTCTTC
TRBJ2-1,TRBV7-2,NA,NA,CASSHNRNNEQFF,TGTGCCAGCAGCCACAACCGAAACAATGAGCAGTTCTTC
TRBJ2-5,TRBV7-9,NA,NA,CASSLSTSETQYF,TGTGCCAGCAGCTTATCAACCTCAGAGACCCAGTACTTC
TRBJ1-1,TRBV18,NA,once,CASSPQDSWTMNTEAFF,TGTGCCAGCTCACCACAGGACAGTTGGACCATGAACACTGAAGCTTTCTTT
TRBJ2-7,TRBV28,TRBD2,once,CASSLARGGVVRHEQYF,TGTGCCAGCAGTTTAGCCCGCGGGGGGGTGGTTAGGCACGAGCAGTACTTC
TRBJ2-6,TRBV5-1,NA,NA,CASSEGTGANVLTF,TGCGCCAGCAGTGAGGGGACTGGGGCCAACGTCCTGACTTTC
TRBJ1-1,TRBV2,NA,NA,CASTADAGVFTEAFF,TGTGCCAGCACAGCCGACGCGGGGGTCTTCACTGAAGCTTTCTTT
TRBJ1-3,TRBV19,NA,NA,CASRAQASSGNTIYF,TGTGCCAGTAGGGCACAGGCGAGCTCTGGAAACACCATATATTTT
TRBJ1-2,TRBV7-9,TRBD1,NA,CASSPLGTDRGSVGYTF,TGTGCCAGCAGCCCCTTGGGGACCGACAGGGGTTCGGTCGGCTACACCTTC
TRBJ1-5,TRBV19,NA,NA,CASSPRPGGDNQPQHF,TGTGCCAGTAGCCCCCGCCCTGGGGGCGACAATCAGCCCCAGCATTTT
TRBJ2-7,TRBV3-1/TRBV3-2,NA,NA,CASSQGGVPYEQYF,TGTGCCAGCAGCCAAGGTGGGGTTCCCTACGAGCAGTACTTC
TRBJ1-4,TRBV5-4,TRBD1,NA,CASSLPSGQGRQKLFF,TGTGCCAGCAGCCTCCCGTCGGGACAGGGAAGGCAAAAACTGTTTTTT
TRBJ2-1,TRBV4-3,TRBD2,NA,CASSQPSGGINEQFF,TGCGCCAGCAGCCAACCTAGCGGGGGGATCAATGAGCAGTTCTTC
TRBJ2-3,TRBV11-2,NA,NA,CASSWKGTDTQYF,TGTGCCAGCAGCTGGAAGGGCACAGATACGCAGTATTTT
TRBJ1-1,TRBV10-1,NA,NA,CASSESSGMNTEAFF,TGCGCCAGCAGTGAGTCTAGCGGAATGAACACTGAAGCTTTCTTT
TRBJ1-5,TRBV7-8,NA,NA,CASSLAVGGNNQPQHF,TGTGCCAGCAGCTTAGCGGTTGGGGGCAATAATCAGCCCCAGCATTTT
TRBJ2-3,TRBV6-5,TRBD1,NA,CASSYSGQGAYTQYF,TGTGCCAGCAGTTACTCGGGACAGGGGGCATATACGCAGTATTTT
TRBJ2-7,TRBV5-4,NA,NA,CASSFGGDEQYF,TGTGCCAGCAGCTTCGGGGGAGACGAGCAGTACTTC